What follows are 32 T cell receptor beta chains derived from one specimen sequenced in a study of blood T cell repertoires in COVID-19. The table came from immunoSEQ multiplex PCR; TCRdb's copy has only in-frame clones and leaves some out. This table has about 480,000 clones, about 85% appearing once. Sequencing was done on a sample of PBMCs or T cells enriched from blood (not recorded which). These receptors originate from a woman aged 18-29 years with acute COVID-19.

The gene calls are TRBV6-2 or TRBV6-3 and TRBJ1-5, with D tentatively TRBD1 (6 bases). The CDR3 totals 14 residues. The germline V gene has CDR1 MNHEY and CDR2 SVGEGT. With 2 bases removed from V and 3 bases from J, the gap between germline ends came to 8 bases. Written as DNA, the CDR3 is TGTGCCAGCAGTTACGGGACACTCAATCAGCCCCAGCATTTT. Its translation is CASSYGTLNQPQHF.

V and J are TRBV6-5 and TRBJ2-4; TRBD1 matches 9 bases. V gave up 2 bases and J gave up 4 bases; unmatched junction bases: 0. The CDR3 consists of 14 residues. The germline gives CDR1 MNHEY, CDR2 SVGAGI. The CDR3 sequence: CASSYGTGKNIQYF. The CDR3, as DNA: TGTGCCAGCAGTTACGGGACAGGGAAAAACATTCAGTACTTC.

The rearrangement links TRBV3-1 (or the pseudogene TRBV3-2) to TRBJ2-1; the match to TRBD2 covers 9 bases. CDR3 length equals 15 residues. Germline V CDR1 and CDR2: LGHDT, YNNKEL (reference sequence). Trimming removed 3 bases from V and 4 bases from J; junction bases left unmatched: 4. The CDR3 coding sequence is TGTGCCAGCAGCCACTCCAGCGGGGGGTACAATGAGCAGTTCTTC. It translates to CASSHSSGGYNEQFF.

The chain has TRBV5-6 and TRBJ2-3, with 8 bases lining up with TRBD1. With V trimmed by 4 bases and J by 5 bases, 3 bases remained unmatched. CDR1 is SGHDT, CDR2 YYEEEE, per germline. The CDR3 runs 13 residues. CDR3 protein: CASSGQGKDTQYF. DNA for the CDR3: TGTGCCAGCAGCGGACAGGGTAAAGATACGCAGTATTTT.

This sequence joins TRBV13 and TRBJ1-4; TRBD1 agrees at 9 bases. Unmatched junction bases numbered 2, after V lost 5 bases and J lost 4 bases. The CDR3 length is 14 residues. The germline V gene encodes CDR1 PRHDT and CDR2 FYEKMQ (reference sequence). The CDR3 region has the DNA TGTGCCAGCAGCGGGGACAGGGATAATGAAAAACTGTTTTTT. This gives the protein CASSGDRDNEKLFF.

The V and J genes are TRBV4-2 and TRBJ1-6; D remains unclear. The germline CDR1 and CDR2 sequences are LGHNA and YNFKEQ. V was shortened by 0 bases and J by 7 bases, with 16 bases between the two germline ends. The CDR3 length is 17 residues. CDR3 nucleotides: TGTGCCAGCAGCCAAGATTGGGGAGGGATGGAAAATTCACCCCTCCACTTT. Amino acid sequence: CASSQDWGGMENSPLHF.

The chain links TRBV10-1 to TRBJ2-2; D not resolved. CDR3 length: 12 residues. Trimming removed 6 bases from V and 5 bases from J, with 7 bases in between. Germline CDR1 reads WNHNN; CDR2 reads SYGVQD (reference sequence). CDR3 sequence reads: CASRSQTGELFF. DNA of the CDR3: TGCGCCAGCAGGTCCCAGACCGGGGAGCTGTTTTTT.

The genes are TRBV6-5 and TRBJ1-5, with D perhaps matching TRBD1 (6 bases). The V and J ends lost 4 bases and 5 bases respectively, with 12 bases between them. CDR3 length: 14 amino acids. Germline loops: CDR1 MNHEY, CDR2 SVGAGI. As DNA, the CDR3 is TGTGCCAGCAGTTTGCGGACAGTCGATCAGCCCCAGCATTTT. Encoded protein: CASSLRTVDQPQHF.

The rearrangement links TRBV3-1 (or the pseudogene TRBV3-2) to TRBJ1-4; the match to TRBD1 covers 10 bases. The CDR3 sequence is 16 residues long. Trimming took 8 bases from V and 0 from J; bases not matched to a gene: 6. Germline CDR1 and CDR2: LGHDT and YNNKEL (reference sequence). DNA of the CDR3: TGTGCCAGCGCGGGGACAGGGGCATCAACTAATGAAAAACTGTTTTTT. This gives the protein CASAGTGASTNEKLFF.

This chain joins TRBV28 and TRBJ2-7; D is ambiguous. The CDR3 consists of 14 residues. Germline V gene sequence: CDR1 MDHEN, CDR2 SYDVKM. Trimming cost V 1 base and J 5 bases, with 12 bases left between them. The CDR3 loop is CASSLFRAYDEQYF. The CDR3 region has the DNA TGTGCCAGCAGTTTATTCCGCGCCTATGACGAGCAGTACTTC.

The chain recombines TRBV7-9 with TRBJ1-4; 7 bases map to TRBD1. Germline CDR1 SEHNR, CDR2 FQNEAQ (reference sequence). This CDR3 spans 16 amino acids. After removal of 0 bases from V and 1 base from J, the junction contained 2 bases not matched to a gene. The chain's CDR3 is CASSLADRETNEKLFF. The DNA of the CDR3 is TGTGCCAGCAGCTTAGCCGACAGGGAAACTAATGAAAAACTGTTTTTT.

This clone was detected once. This chain connects TRBV9 to TRBJ2-3; 16 bases map to TRBD2. CDR1 and CDR2 (germline): SGDLS, YYNGEE. The CDR3 is 18 amino acids. The junction had 8 bases not matched to a gene; V was cut back by 3 bases and J by 4 bases. The CDR3 spells CASSGEGLAGGIPDTQYF. CDR3 coding DNA: TGTGCCAGCAGCGGGGAGGGACTAGCGGGGGGGATCCCAGATACGCAGTATTTT. Together with reference TRBV9 and TRBJ2-3, the CDR3 gives the full variable domain: DSGVTQTPKHLITATGQRVTLRCSPRSGDLSVYWYQQSLDQGLQFLIQYYNGEERAKGNILERFSAQQFPDLHSELNLSSLELGDSALYFCASSGEGLAGGIPDTQYFGPGTRLTVL.

J is TRBJ1-1 and V is TRBV18; D unresolved. Germline CDR1 KGHSH, CDR2 LQKENI. V lost 8 bases and J 5 bases, leaving 15 bases between the germline ends. The CDR3 sequence is 13 residues long. As DNA, the CDR3 is TGTGCCAGCACTCCCGCCCGGGGAACTGAAGCTTTCTTT. This gives the protein CASTPARGTEAFF.

V gene TRBV28 combines with J gene TRBJ1-2, with 8 bases matching TRBD1. CDR3 size: 14 residues. Germline V gene lookup returns CDR1 MDHEN and CDR2 SYDVKM. V was clipped by 5 bases and J by 5 bases; unmatched bases: 7. CDR3 sequence: CASSRQGAQYGYTF. The CDR3 region has the DNA TGTGCCAGCAGTCGGCAGGGGGCGCAATATGGCTACACCTTC.

The genes are TRBV6-2 or TRBV6-3 and TRBJ1-1, with D possibly being TRBD1 (5 bases). In germline, CDR1 is MNHEY, CDR2 SVGEGT. Trimming took 0 bases from V and 3 from J, leaving 17 bases between them. The length of the CDR3 is 17 residues. CDR3 protein: CASSYSRDSWRHTEAFF. CDR3 in DNA: TGTGCCAGCAGTTACTCACGAGACAGTTGGCGGCACACTGAAGCTTTCTTT.

The chain joins TRBV2 to TRBJ1-6, with a weak D call TRBD1 (6 bases). The CDR3 is 15 residues long. Germline V gene lookup returns CDR1 SNHLY and CDR2 FYNNEI. Between the trimmed V and J ends, which lost 7 bases and 7 bases, there was a span of 17 bases. This CDR3 reads CASISTGGANSPLHF. The CDR3 DNA follows: TGTGCCAGCATTTCTACGGGGGGCGCAAATTCACCCCTCCACTTT.

The chain employs TRBV7-2 and TRBJ1-1, with 7 bases identical to TRBD1. V shed 5 bases, J shed 3 bases, and the junction held 9 bases outside the gene matches. Germline CDR1 is SGHTA and CDR2 is FQGNSA. This CDR3 region has 15 residues. CDR3 sequence: CASSRRRGQYTEAFF. CDR3 bases: TGTGCCAGCAGCCGGCGAAGGGGACAGTACACTGAAGCTTTCTTT.

The chain is built from TRBV3-1 (or the pseudogene TRBV3-2) and TRBJ2-7; TRBD2 matches 9 bases. The junction had 10 bases not matched to a gene; V was cut back by 2 bases and J by 2 bases. CDR3 length: 17 residues. CDR1 is LGHDT, CDR2 YNNKEL, per germline (reference sequence). Here the CDR3 reads CASSQPDTSGRPYEQYF. CDR3 DNA sequence: TGTGCCAGCAGCCAACCTGATACTAGCGGGCGACCCTACGAGCAGTACTTC.

Only one count was recorded for this clone. The V gene is TRBV9, the J gene TRBJ2-1; 10 positions agree with TRBD2. The J segment lost 9 bases and the V segment lost 0 bases, leaving 15 bases of the junction unmatched. The length of the CDR3 is 18 residues. CDR1 is SGDLS, CDR2 YYNGEE, per germline. The CDR3 DNA is TGTGCCAGCAGCGTAGCTCCCAGCGGGGGGGTTCTAAACGGTGAGCAGTTCTTC. Protein product: CASSVAPSGGVLNGEQFF.

This clone was seen more than once but under ten times. The V and J genes are TRBV3-1 (or the pseudogene TRBV3-2) and TRBJ2-1; 11 bases align to TRBD2. The V and J ends lost 3 bases and 0 bases, in that order; junction bases with no gene match: 7. The CDR3 is 18 residues long. CDR1 LGHDT and CDR2 YNNKEL come from the germline V gene (reference sequence). The CDR3 here is CASSHRLAGISSYNEQFF. The CDR3 DNA sequence: TGTGCCAGCAGCCACCGACTAGCGGGGATAAGCTCCTACAATGAGCAGTTCTTC.

The chain has TRBV7-8 and TRBJ1-4; 7 bases map to TRBD1. This CDR3 contains 15 residues. Trimming took 5 bases from V and 8 from J; bases not matched to a gene: 11. Germline CDR1 reads SGHVS; CDR2 reads FQNEAQ. The CDR3 DNA sequence: TGTGCCAGCAGCACAACAGGGGTTATAAGGGAAAAACTGTTTTTT. Translated: CASSTTGVIREKLFF.

This clone was counted once. This chain links TRBV9 with TRBJ1-5; unclear D gene. Trimming took 0 bases from V and 6 from J, leaving 7 bases between them. The germline gives CDR1 SGDLS, CDR2 YYNGEE. The CDR3 loop spans 13 amino acids. The CDR3 sequence: CASSVAPSQPQHF. CDR3 nucleotide sequence: TGTGCCAGCAGCGTAGCCCCCAGTCAGCCCCAGCATTTT.

This clone was seen only a few times. V and J are TRBV19 and TRBJ1-4, with no clear D. The V and J ends lost 9 bases and 10 bases respectively, with 9 bases between them. This CDR3 is 10 amino acids long. From germline, CDR1 is LNHDA and CDR2 SQIVND (reference sequence). The CDR3 DNA is TGTGCCAGCTCGGGTGGAAAACTGTTTTTT. Its protein is CASSGGKLFF.

The rearrangement joins TRBV2 to TRBJ1-5; D unresolved. With 4 bases removed from V and 8 bases from J, the gap between germline ends came to 12 bases. CDR1 SNHLY and CDR2 FYNNEI come from the germline V gene. The CDR3 has 13 residues. CDR3: CASSGEGLEPQHF. DNA of the CDR3: TGTGCCAGCAGTGGGGAGGGCTTGGAGCCCCAGCATTTT.

The J gene is TRBJ1-1, the V gene TRBV18, with D tentatively TRBD1 (6 bases). CDR3 length: 16 amino acids. V was shortened by 6 bases and J by 4 bases, with 21 bases between the two germline ends. Germline V lookup: CDR1 KGHSH, CDR2 LQKENI. The CDR3 bases are TGTGCCAGCTCGCGGACGTCTGGGGGCGCGGCCACTGAAGCTTTCTTT. It specifies CASSRTSGGAATEAFF. The full variable domain, with the rest looked up from reference TRBV18 and TRBJ1-1, is NAGVMQNPRHLVRRRGQEARLRCSPMKGHSHVYWYRQLPEEGLKFMVYLQKENIIDESGMPKERFSAEFPKEGPSILRIQQVVRGDSAAYFCASSRTSGGAATEAFFGQGTRLTVV.

The chain links TRBV15 to TRBJ2-1; D is uncertain. V lost 2 bases and J lost 7, with 6 bases in between. The CDR3 sequence is 12 residues long. Germline V lookup: CDR1 LNHNV, CDR2 YYDKDF (reference sequence). DNA of the CDR3: TGTGCCACCAGCAGACCCCGGAATGAGCAGTTCTTC. Its protein product is CATSRPRNEQFF.

V usage is TRBV2 and J usage is TRBJ2-2; the match to TRBD1 covers 8 bases. This CDR3 is 15 amino acids long. CDR1 SNHLY and CDR2 FYNNEI come from the germline V gene. J lost 7 bases, V lost 4 bases, and 8 bases had no gene match. CDR3 protein: CASSGQGALHGELFF. The CDR3 nucleotides are TGTGCCAGCAGTGGGCAGGGGGCGTTACACGGGGAGCTGTTTTTT.

The genes are TRBV5-1 and TRBJ1-3; possible D gene TRBD1, 5 bases. The V end was cut by 4 bases, the J end by 2 bases, with 7 bases between. CDR3 length: 13 residues. The V gene's germline CDR1 is SGHRS and CDR2 YFSETQ. CDR3 coding DNA: TGCGCCAGCAGCCAGGGTGCTGGAAACACCATATATTTT. It codes for CASSQGAGNTIYF.

This clone was found a few times. At the DNA level, this CDR3 is encoded by other sequences in the same sample as well. The CDR3 coding sequence is TGTGCCAGTAGTACACGGACAGGGAAGGGGAATCAGCCCCAGCATTTT. Its translation: CASSTRTGKGNQPQHF. The chain is built from TRBV19 and TRBJ1-5; 8 positions match TRBD1. The V gene's germline CDR1 is LNHDA and CDR2 SQIVND (reference sequence). The CDR3 has 16 residues. Losses at the gene ends were 4 bases for V and 4 bases for J; bases not matched to a gene: 9.

V is TRBV19 and J is TRBJ1-5, with TRBD1 matching 10 bases. Germline V gene lookup returns CDR1 LNHDA and CDR2 SQIVND (reference sequence). V gave up 3 bases and J gave up 3 bases; unmatched junction bases: 11. The CDR3 is 18 residues long. This CDR3 reads CASSISSTGQGPNQPQHF. The CDR3 coding sequence is TGTGCCAGTAGTATTTCCTCAACGGGACAGGGGCCCAATCAGCCCCAGCATTTT.

V is TRBV5-6 and J is TRBJ1-3; D perhaps matches TRBD1 (6 bases). The germline gives CDR1 SGHDT, CDR2 YYEEEE. The germline V and J ends were trimmed by 4 bases and 2 bases, with 16 bases remaining between them. The CDR3 runs to 16 residues. Here the CDR3 reads CASSPYREFTGNTIYF. As DNA, the CDR3 is TGTGCCAGCAGCCCTTACAGGGAGTTTACTGGAAACACCATATATTTT.

The rearrangement joins TRBV7-9 to TRBJ1-1; a weak D match, TRBD1 (6 bases). The germline CDR1 and CDR2 sequences are SEHNR and FQNEAQ (reference sequence). Trimming removed 5 bases from V and 0 bases from J, with 13 bases in between. The CDR3 runs 15 residues. The CDR3 loop is CASSLTQGVNTEAFF. The CDR3 nucleotides read TGTGCCAGCAGCCTTACACAGGGCGTGAACACTGAAGCTTTCTTT.